What follows is one TCR beta chain and its context. The data were obtained in a study of cytomegalovirus exposure and HLA in healthy donors. Germline values: CDR1 MNHEY, CDR2 SVGAGI. This CDR3 has 14 residues. V gave up 6 bases and J gave up 4 bases; unmatched junction bases: 5. Primers: 60 Vbeta forward and 13 Jbeta reverse. Sequencing used immunoSEQ multiplex PCR; TCRdb keeps in-frame clones, though not all of them. The sample holds roughly 65,000 clones; around three quarters are singletons and the top ten take around 4.2%. Sequenced material: PBMCs. This chain uses TRBV6-5 with TRBJ2-2; TRBD1 aligns across 7 bases. The TCR comes from a woman aged 25 to 39 in good health and CMV-seronegative. The CDR3 coding sequence is TGTGCCAGCAGCCCACAGGGGCCCACCGGGGAGCTGTTTTTT. This encodes CASSPQGPTGELFF.